What follows is one T cell receptor (beta chain) and its context. Its antigen is undetermined. This specimen comes from a study of CXCR3-negative and CXCR3-positive naive CD8 T cells. The overall study: Libraries each contributed about 1.5 +/- 0.3 million TRB reads, for approximately 130 million in total.

Whole-study results and caveats: The authors found comparable surface CD5 between naive subsets and inferred TCR strength from TRB CDR3 properties. Diversity in memory CD8+ cells fell much lower than the comparably high levels seen in both naive subsets. Researchers reported similar TRBV-TRBJ usage in naive CXCR3-negative and CXCR3-positive cells, though memory differed.

Germline assignment: CDR1 SQVTM and CDR2 ANQGSEA. This CDR3 spans 12 amino acids. UMI-labeled 5' RACE TRB cDNA libraries were prepared from the cells. TCRdb reprocessed the 5' RACE reads and keeps a single row for each CDR3 protein, giving no DNA. With about 24,000 distinct CDR3 sequences in the sample, the ten largest clones hold about 4.3%. Input material: naive CXCR3- CD8+ T cells from blood. Regarding subset: CD45RO-CCR7+CD27+CD95- naive CD8+ T cells lacking CXCR3 (TNR3-). The TCR originated in a human donor in good health. Some clones in this sample may be carry-over from other donors' samples. The rearrangement links TRBV29-1 to TRBJ2-7; TCRdb names TRBD2, which stays unverified in the absence of DNA. This chain's CDR3 is CSVDGENYEQYF.